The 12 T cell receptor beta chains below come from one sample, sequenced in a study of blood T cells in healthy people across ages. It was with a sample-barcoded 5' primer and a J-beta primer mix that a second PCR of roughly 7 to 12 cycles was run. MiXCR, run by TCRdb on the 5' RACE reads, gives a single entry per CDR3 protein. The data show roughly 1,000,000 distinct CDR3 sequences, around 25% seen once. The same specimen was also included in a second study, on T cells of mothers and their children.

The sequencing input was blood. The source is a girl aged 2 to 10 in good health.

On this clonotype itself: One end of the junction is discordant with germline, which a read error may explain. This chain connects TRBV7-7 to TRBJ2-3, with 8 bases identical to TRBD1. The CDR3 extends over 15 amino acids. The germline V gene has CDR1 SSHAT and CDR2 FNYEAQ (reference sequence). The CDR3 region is CASSLTGAVTDTQYF. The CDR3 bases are TGTGCTAGCAGCTTGACAGGGGCGGTCACAGATACGCAGTATTTT.

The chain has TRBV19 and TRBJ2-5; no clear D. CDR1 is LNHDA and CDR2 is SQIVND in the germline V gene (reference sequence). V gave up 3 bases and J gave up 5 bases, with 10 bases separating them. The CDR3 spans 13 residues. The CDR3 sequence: CASSIDIEETQYF. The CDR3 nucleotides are TGTGCCAGTAGTATCGACATCGAGGAGACCCAGTACTTC.

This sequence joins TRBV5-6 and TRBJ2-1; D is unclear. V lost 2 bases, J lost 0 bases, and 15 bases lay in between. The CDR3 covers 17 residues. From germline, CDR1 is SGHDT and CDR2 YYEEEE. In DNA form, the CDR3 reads TGTGCCAGCAGCTTCAAATTCGCACAGAGCTCCTACAATGAGCAGTTCTTC. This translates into CASSFKFAQSSYNEQFF.

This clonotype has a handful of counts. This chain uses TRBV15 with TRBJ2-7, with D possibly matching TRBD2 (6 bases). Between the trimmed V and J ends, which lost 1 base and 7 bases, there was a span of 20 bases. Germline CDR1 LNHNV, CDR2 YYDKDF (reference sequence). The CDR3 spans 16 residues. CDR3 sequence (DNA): TGTGCCACCAGCAGAGCCGCCGAGGCACGTGGGGGGGAGCAGTACTTC. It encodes CATSRAAEARGGEQYF.

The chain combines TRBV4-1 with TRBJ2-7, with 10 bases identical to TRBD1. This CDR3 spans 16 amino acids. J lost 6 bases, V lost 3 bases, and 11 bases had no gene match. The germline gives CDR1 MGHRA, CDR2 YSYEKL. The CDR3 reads CASSQDSGTGVPEQYF. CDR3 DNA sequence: TGCGCCAGCAGCCAGGACTCCGGGACAGGGGTCCCCGAGCAGTACTTC.

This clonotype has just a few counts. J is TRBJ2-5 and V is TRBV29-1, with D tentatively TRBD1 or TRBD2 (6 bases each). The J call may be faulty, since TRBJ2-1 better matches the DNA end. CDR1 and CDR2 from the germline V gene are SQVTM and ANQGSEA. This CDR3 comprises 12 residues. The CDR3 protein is CSVGGPRSEQFF. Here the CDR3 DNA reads TGCAGCGTCGGGGGCCCCAGGAGTGAGCAGTTCTTC.

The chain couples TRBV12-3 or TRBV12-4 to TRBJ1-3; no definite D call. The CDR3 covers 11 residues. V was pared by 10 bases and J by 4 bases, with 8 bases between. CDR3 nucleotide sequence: TGTGCCACTCTACAGGGAAACACCATATATTTT. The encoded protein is CATLQGNTIYF.

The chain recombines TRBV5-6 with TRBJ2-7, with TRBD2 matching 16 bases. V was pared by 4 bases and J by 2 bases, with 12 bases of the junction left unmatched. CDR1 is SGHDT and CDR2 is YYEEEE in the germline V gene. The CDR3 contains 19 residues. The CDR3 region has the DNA TGTGCCAGCAGCCCCGGGACTAGCGGGGGGGCCGTAATAACCTACGAGCAGTACTTC. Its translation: CASSPGTSGGAVITYEQYF.

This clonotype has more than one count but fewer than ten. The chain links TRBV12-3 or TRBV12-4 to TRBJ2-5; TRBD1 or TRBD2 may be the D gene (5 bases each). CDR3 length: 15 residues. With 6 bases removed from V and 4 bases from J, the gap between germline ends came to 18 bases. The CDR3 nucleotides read TGTGCCAGCAGCCTTTTCCCGTCGAGGGGAGAGACCCAGTACTTC. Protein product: CASSLFPSRGETQYF.

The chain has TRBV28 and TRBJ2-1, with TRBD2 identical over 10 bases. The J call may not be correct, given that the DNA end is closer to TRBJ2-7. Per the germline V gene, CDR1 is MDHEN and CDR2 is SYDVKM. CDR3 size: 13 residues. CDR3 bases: TGTGCCAGCAGTTACCTAGCGGGAGTCGAGCAGTACTTC. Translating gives CASSYLAGVEQYF.

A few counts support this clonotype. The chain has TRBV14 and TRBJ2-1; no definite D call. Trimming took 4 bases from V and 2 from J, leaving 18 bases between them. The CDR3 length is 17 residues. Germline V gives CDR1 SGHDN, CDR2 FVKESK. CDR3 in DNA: TGTGCCAGCAGCCCGGACGCAGGACCCTTGACCTACAATGAGCAGTTCTTC. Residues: CASSPDAGPLTYNEQFF.

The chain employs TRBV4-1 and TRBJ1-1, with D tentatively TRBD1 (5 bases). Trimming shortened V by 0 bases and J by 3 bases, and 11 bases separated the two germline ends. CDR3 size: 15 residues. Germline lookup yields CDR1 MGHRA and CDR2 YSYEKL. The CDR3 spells CASSQDQGTHTEAFF. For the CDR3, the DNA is TGCGCCAGCAGCCAAGATCAGGGAACCCACACTGAAGCTTTCTTT.